The 16 T cell receptor beta chains presented below share a single source sample, sequenced in a study of early stage breast cancer tumors. Assay used: immunoSEQ multiplex PCR; TCRdb lists only in-frame clones, some missing. The profile shows about 70,000 clones, approximately 80% of them singletons. Input material: blood. Every receptor here comes from a person aged 40-50 years with breast cancer.

The chain carries TRBV5-6 and TRBJ2-1; TRBD2 matches at 7 bases. In germline, CDR1 is SGHDT, CDR2 YYEEEE. V was pared by 3 bases and J by 3 bases, with 6 bases of the junction left unmatched. The CDR3 contains 15 residues. The chain's CDR3 is CASSYLGLDYNEQFF. In DNA, the CDR3 is TGTGCCAGCAGCTACCTCGGACTAGACTACAATGAGCAGTTCTTC.

In its sample, this clone was seen once. J is TRBJ2-3 and V is TRBV5-1; D may be TRBD2 (6 bases). V was clipped by 0 bases and J by 2 bases, with 19 bases between them. The CDR3 spans 18 residues. Germline V gene data show CDR1 as SGHRS and CDR2 as YFSETQ. In DNA form, the CDR3 reads TGCGCCAGCAGCTTGGGCCCGGGACTCGGGCTAAACACAGATACGCAGTATTTT. Translating gives CASSLGPGLGLNTDTQYF.

The J gene is TRBJ2-2, the V gene TRBV18, with 11 nucleotides matching TRBD1. J was trimmed by 3 bases and V by 2 bases; bases with no gene match: 5. The germline V gene has CDR1 KGHSH and CDR2 LQKENI. There are 17 residues in the CDR3. CDR3 in amino acids: CASSPLDRGRHTGELFF. CDR3 nucleotide sequence: TGTGCCAGCTCACCATTGGACAGGGGGCGTCACACCGGGGAGCTGTTTTTT.

This chain uses TRBV30 with TRBJ1-3, with D tentatively TRBD1 (5 bases). Germline-derived CDR1 and CDR2 are GTSNPN and SVGIG (reference sequence). CDR3 size: 13 residues. Trimming took 2 bases from V and 2 from J, leaving 7 bases between them. CDR3 coding DNA: TGTGCCTGGAGTTCGACAGCTGGAAACACCATATATTTT. It yields the protein CAWSSTAGNTIYF.

With respect to this clone: Sequence at one end of the junction differs from germline and may be a read error. V gene TRBV2 combines with J gene TRBJ2-7; 12 bases align to TRBD1. From germline, CDR1 is SNHLY and CDR2 FYNNEI. The CDR3 is made up of 14 amino acids. This chain's CDR3 is CASSPFGTGGAILF. For the CDR3, the DNA is TGTGCCAGCAGTCCGTTTGGGACAGGGGGCGCGATATTGTTT.

The CDR3 DNA reads TGTGCCAGCAGCACGGGACTAGCAACCGGGGAGCTGTTTTTT. The encoded protein is CASSTGLATGELFF. This rearrangement joins TRBV5-5 to TRBJ2-2, with 9 bases aligning to TRBD2. The V gene end was trimmed by 4 bases and the J gene end by 5 bases; junction bases not matched to a gene: 3. The CDR3 has 14 amino acids. Germline V gene lookup returns CDR1 SGHKS and CDR2 YYEKEE (reference sequence).

This clone has just a few counts. This chain links TRBV4-1 with TRBJ1-1; TRBD1 matches at 7 bases. The CDR3 contains 15 residues. The V gene end was trimmed by 6 bases and the J gene end by 4 bases; junction bases not matched to a gene: 11. Germline V gene sequence: CDR1 MGHRA, CDR2 YSYEKL. This CDR3 reads CASRYRDSSSTEAFF. Here the CDR3 DNA reads TGCGCCAGCAGGTACCGGGACAGTTCATCCACTGAAGCTTTCTTT.

The chain joins TRBV4-2 to TRBJ1-1; no clear D. From germline, CDR1 is LGHNA and CDR2 YNFKEQ. V lost 0 bases, J lost 3 bases, and 8 bases lay in between. The CDR3 covers 14 residues. The CDR3 coding sequence is TGTGCCAGCAGCCAAGATTTCCGGGACACTGAAGCTTTCTTT. Translated, it gives CASSQDFRDTEAFF.

CDR3 bases: TGTGCCACCGACCTTTTCCTTTCCGGGACAAAACCCTACGAGCAGTACTTC. Translating it yields CATDLFLSGTKPYEQYF. V and J are TRBV18 and TRBJ2-7, with D possibly matching TRBD1 (6 bases). In germline, CDR1 is KGHSH, CDR2 LQKENI. The V gene lost 10 bases and the J gene lost 2 bases, with 27 bases spanning the gap. The CDR3 has 17 residues.

V usage is TRBV2 and J usage is TRBJ1-1, with D unresolved. In germline, CDR1 is SNHLY, CDR2 FYNNEI. V was clipped by 5 bases and J by 9 bases, with 13 bases between them. The CDR3 sequence is 12 residues long. Here the CDR3 reads CASSNTPEQAFF. The CDR3 DNA is TGTGCCAGCAGTAACACCCCGGAGCAAGCTTTCTTT.

CDR3: CASSYSGRLYGYTF. As DNA, the CDR3 is TGTGCCAGCAGTTACTCAGGACGACTCTATGGCTACACCTTC. This chain joins TRBV6-5 and TRBJ1-2, with D uncertain. V was clipped by 0 bases and J by 4 bases, with 9 bases between them. The CDR3 runs to 14 residues. The germline gives CDR1 MNHEY, CDR2 SVGAGI.

On this clone itself: The junction departs from the called germline gene at one end, perhaps through a read error. V and J are TRBV12-5 and TRBJ1-2; TRBD1 aligns across 10 bases. This CDR3 is built from 14 residues. Germline CDR1 reads LGHNT; CDR2 reads FRNRAP. CDR3 sequence: CASGSGQGRYDYTF. CDR3 in DNA: TGTGCTAGTGGTTCGGGACAGGGGAGATATGACTACACCTTC.

This chain links TRBV30 with TRBJ2-3, with D perhaps TRBD1 or TRBD2 (5 bases each). The CDR3 has 15 amino acids. Germline V gene data show CDR1 as GTSNPN and CDR2 as SVGIG (reference sequence). The V end was cut by 4 bases, the J end by 3 bases, with 17 bases between. CDR3: CAWNDGGVGTDTQYF. In DNA form, the CDR3 reads TGTGCCTGGAATGATGGGGGAGTAGGGACAGATACGCAGTATTTT. Complete variable domain (other parts from reference TRBV30 and TRBJ2-3): SQTIHQWPATLVQPVGSPLSLECTVEGTSNPNLYWYRQAAGRGLQLLFYSVGIGQISSEVPQNLSASRPQDRQFILSSKKLLLSDSGFYLCAWNDGGVGTDTQYFGPGTRLTVL.

The J gene is TRBJ1-5, the V gene TRBV4-1; unclear D gene. Germline loops: CDR1 MGHRA, CDR2 YSYEKL. CDR3 length: 15 residues. With 3 bases removed from V and 3 bases from J, the gap between germline ends came to 12 bases. The CDR3: CASSQGWGNNQPQHF. The CDR3 coding sequence is TGCGCCAGCAGCCAGGGGTGGGGAAACAATCAGCCCCAGCATTTT.

The chain is built from TRBV18 and TRBJ2-5; TRBD2 aligns across 8 bases. Germline V lookup: CDR1 KGHSH, CDR2 LQKENI. This CDR3 has 16 amino acids. V shed 2 bases, J shed 0 bases, and the junction held 5 bases outside the gene matches. CDR3 loop: CASSPTSGTYQETQYF. The CDR3 nucleotides read TGTGCCAGCTCACCAACTAGCGGAACGTACCAAGAGACCCAGTACTTC.

V and J are TRBV6-5 and TRBJ1-2; possibly TRBD1 for D (5 bases). The CDR3 has 13 amino acids. V was pared by 5 bases and J by 4 bases, with 11 bases between. Germline CDR1 reads MNHEY; CDR2 reads SVGAGI. In nucleotides, the CDR3 is TGTGCCAGCAGTGAGGCAGGGACCTATGGCTACACCTTC. Protein: CASSEAGTYGYTF.